Each of the 31 T cell receptor beta chains below was sequenced from the same sample in a study of T cells in Graves' hyperthyroidism and ophthalmopathy (dated by TCRdb to between 2018 and 2021). Receptor libraries were prepared by multiplex PCR. Instrument used: Illumina HiSeq 2000. The TCR beta CDR3 regions were amplified from the RNA transcripts. For the first round of RT-PCR on the TCR CDR3, the HTBI primer set was used together with the Qiagen OneStep RT-PCR kit. TCRdb trimmed the raw reads at Q25, called clones with MiXCR and kept productive beta chains. For every CDR3 protein sequence, its rows merge into one entry that carries the most common genes and DNA. A total of some 600,000 distinct CDR3 sequences appear in this sample, roughly 14% of them only once. The top ten hold almost 6% of the sample. Sequencing was carried out using blood. All receptors come from a woman aged 30 to 39 with Graves' hyperthyroidism that later progressed to Graves' ophthalmopathy.

This clonotype has more than one count but fewer than ten. The J gene is TRBJ2-2, the V gene TRBV29-1; D unclear. The CDR3 loop spans 11 amino acids. V was cut by 2 bases and J by 5 bases, with 3 bases left in between. Per the germline V gene, CDR1 is SQVTM and CDR2 is ANQGSEA. The CDR3 DNA is TGCAGCGTTGAATCAACCGGGGAGCTGTTTTTT. Protein sequence: CSVESTGELFF.

This clonotype showed up many times. The CDR3 coding sequence is TGCAGCGGAGGGACGGCGACAGATACGCAGTATTTT. As protein: CSGGTATDTQYF. The chain is built from TRBV29-1 and TRBJ2-3; D possibly matches TRBD1 or TRBD2 (5 bases each). Between the trimmed V and J ends, which lost 7 bases and 3 bases, there was a span of 11 bases. The CDR3 is 12 residues long. The germline V gene encodes CDR1 SQVTM and CDR2 ANQGSEA.

In its sample, this clonotype was seen many times. The chain recombines TRBV27 with TRBJ1-1, with 7 bases matching TRBD1. Germline-derived CDR1 and CDR2 are MNHEY and SMNVEV (reference sequence). The CDR3 sequence is 13 residues long. With 5 bases clipped from V and 6 bases from J, the junction kept 6 bases outside the gene matches. The DNA of the CDR3 is TGTGCCAGCAGTCCCCCAGGGACAGCTGAAGCTTTCTTT. It is translated as CASSPPGTAEAFF.

The V and J genes are TRBV19 and TRBJ1-3; D remains unclear. Germline V CDR1 and CDR2: LNHDA, SQIVND (reference sequence). Trimming removed 7 bases from V and 0 bases from J, with 10 bases in between. This CDR3 contains 14 residues. The CDR3 reads CASTGVYSGNTIYF. The CDR3 DNA sequence: TGTGCCAGTACCGGGGTATACTCTGGAAACACCATATATTTT.

At least ten counts were recorded for this clonotype. J is TRBJ2-2 and V is TRBV30, with 13 bases aligning to TRBD2. J lost 7 bases, V lost 2 bases, and 7 bases had no gene match. CDR1 and CDR2 (germline): GTSNPN, SVGIG (reference sequence). The CDR3 extends over 16 amino acids. The CDR3 protein is CAWSSGLAGRYGELFF. The CDR3 nucleotides read TGTGCCTGGAGTTCGGGACTAGCGGGAAGGTACGGGGAGCTGTTTTTT.

This clonotype was counted many times. V gene TRBV9 combines with J gene TRBJ1-2; perhaps TRBD1 as D (6 bases). CDR1 SGDLS and CDR2 YYNGEE come from the germline V gene. V lost 0 bases and J 1 base, leaving 7 bases between the germline ends. CDR3 length: 14 amino acids. CDR3 sequence (DNA): TGTGCCAGCAGCGTAGACAGGGATAACTATGGCTACACCTTC. The encoded protein is CASSVDRDNYGYTF.

This clonotype was seen repeatedly, ten times or more. This chain connects TRBV2 to TRBJ2-3, with TRBD2 matching over 11 bases. Germline loops: CDR1 SNHLY, CDR2 FYNNEI. Losses at the gene ends were 8 bases for V and 4 bases for J; bases not matched to a gene: 5. The CDR3 spans 14 residues. The CDR3 loop is CASGSGRGADTQYF. Here the CDR3 DNA reads TGTGCCAGCGGTAGCGGGAGGGGAGCAGATACGCAGTATTTT.

This clonotype was seen more than once but under ten times. V is TRBV11-3 and J is TRBJ2-5; D not certain. V lost 6 bases and J 2 bases, leaving 10 bases between the germline ends. From germline, CDR1 is SGHNT and CDR2 YENEEA. CDR3 size: 13 residues. The chain's CDR3 is CASRKFLQETQYF. The CDR3 region has the DNA TGTGCCAGCAGAAAGTTTTTACAAGAGACCCAGTACTTC.

This clonotype was counted only a few times. V usage is TRBV29-1 and J usage is TRBJ2-3; tentatively, D is TRBD1 (5 bases). V was cut by 6 bases and J by 0 bases, with 10 bases left in between. The length of the CDR3 is 13 residues. Looked up from germline, CDR1 is SQVTM and CDR2 is ANQGSEA. CDR3 in DNA: TGCAGCGTAGACAGTTCTAGCACAGATACGCAGTATTTT. Residues: CSVDSSSTDTQYF.

This clonotype was observed many times. The CDR3: CASTSDRVGLAAGGRPDTQYF. CDR3 coding DNA: TGTGCCAGCACCTCGGACAGGGTGGGACTAGCGGCGGGAGGTAGGCCAGATACGCAGTATTTT. The rearrangement links TRBV28 to TRBJ2-3; 11 bases line up with TRBD2. The V gene end was trimmed by 7 bases and the J gene end by 4 bases; junction bases not matched to a gene: 25. Germline CDR1 reads MDHEN; CDR2 reads SYDVKM. The length of the CDR3 is 21 residues. The full variable domain, completed using reference TRBV28 and TRBJ2-3, is DVKVTQSSRYLVKRTGEKVFLECVQDMDHENMFWYRQDPGLGLRLIYFSYDVKMKEKGDIPEGYSVSREKKERFSLILESASTNQTSMYLCASTSDRVGLAAGGRPDTQYFGPGTRLTVL.

There are a few counts of this clonotype. V and J are TRBV20-1 and TRBJ2-7; a weak D match, TRBD1 (6 bases). Germline lookup yields CDR1 DFQATT and CDR2 SNEGSKA (reference sequence). The CDR3 is 15 residues long. The germline V and J ends were trimmed by 3 bases and 4 bases, with 19 bases remaining between them. CDR3 coding DNA: TGCAGTGCTAGTAAAATAGAGGGGGTTGAGTACGAGCAGTACTTC. It translates to CSASKIEGVEYEQYF.

This clonotype was recorded many times. CDR3 loop: CASSRSSRETQYF. The CDR3 nucleotides read TGTGCCAGCAGCCGTAGTAGTAGGGAGACCCAGTACTTC. The chain joins TRBV7-3 to TRBJ2-5; D gene ambiguous. Trimming removed 5 bases at V and 5 bases at J, with 12 bases between. The CDR3 is made up of 13 amino acids. Germline V lookup: CDR1 SGHTA, CDR2 FQGTGA.

This clonotype was found a few times. V and J are TRBV20-1 and TRBJ2-7; TRBD1 agrees at 10 bases. Germline assignment: CDR1 DFQATT and CDR2 SNEGSKA (reference sequence). The length of the CDR3 is 14 residues. The J segment lost 2 bases and the V segment lost 4 bases, leaving 5 bases of the junction unmatched. The CDR3 here is CSATGTGAPYEQYF. The CDR3 nucleotides read TGCAGTGCTACGGGGACAGGGGCTCCCTACGAGCAGTACTTC.

This clonotype has at least ten counts. V is TRBV7-9 and J is TRBJ1-2, with 7 nucleotides matching TRBD1. In germline, CDR1 is SEHNR, CDR2 FQNEAQ (reference sequence). Trimming removed 1 base from V and 2 bases from J; junction bases left unmatched: 1. The CDR3 is 14 amino acids. CDR3 protein: CASSLEGGNYGYTF. CDR3 coding DNA: TGTGCCAGCAGCTTAGAAGGGGGCAACTATGGCTACACCTTC.

This clonotype was seen a handful of times. This chain joins TRBV20-1 and TRBJ2-1; either TRBD1 or TRBD2 may supply D (5 bases each). V was cut by 8 bases and J by 7 bases, with 18 bases left in between. Germline CDR1 reads DFQATT; CDR2 reads SNEGSKA (reference sequence). The CDR3 has 13 amino acids. DNA of the CDR3: TGCAGTATATTCGGGACGACGGGGAATGAGCAGTTCTTC. Translated: CSIFGTTGNEQFF.

This clonotype was counted only a few times. The rearrangement uses TRBV28 and TRBJ1-3; weak D call: TRBD1 (5 bases). Germline-derived CDR1 and CDR2 are MDHEN and SYDVKM. The CDR3 extends over 14 amino acids. Trimming cost V 5 bases and J 4 bases, with 12 bases left between them. The CDR3 loop reads CASSVGVKGNTIYF. Here the CDR3 DNA reads TGTGCCAGCAGTGTAGGGGTGAAGGGAAACACCATATATTTT.

The rearrangement uses TRBV11-2 and TRBJ2-1; 12 bases agree with TRBD2. The CDR3 is 17 amino acids. After removal of 5 bases from V and 9 bases from J, the junction contained 14 bases not matched to a gene. Germline assignment: CDR1 SGHAT and CDR2 FQNNGV. The CDR3 sequence: CASSPGRLAGGPIEQFF. The CDR3 region has the DNA TGTGCCAGCAGCCCAGGACGCCTAGCGGGAGGGCCCATTGAGCAGTTCTTC.

This clonotype has at least ten counts. The chain recombines TRBV10-3 with TRBJ2-7; TRBD2 agrees at 10 bases. The CDR3 length is 15 residues. Germline loops: CDR1 ENHRY, CDR2 SYGVKD. The ends lost 6 bases at V and 1 base at J; junction bases unmatched: 6. The CDR3 region is CAIRTGLADSYEQYF. The CDR3 nucleotides are TGTGCCATCAGGACTGGACTAGCGGATTCCTACGAGCAGTACTTC.

This clonotype has just one count. The chain uses TRBV18 and TRBJ2-1; 8 nucleotides align to TRBD1. V lost 9 bases to trimming and J lost 7 bases; unmatched junction nucleotides: 5. The CDR3 spans 12 residues. Germline CDR1 KGHSH, CDR2 LQKENI. This CDR3 reads CASHNRGNEQFF. CDR3 sequence (DNA): TGTGCCAGTCACAACAGGGGGAATGAGCAGTTCTTC.

The table lists this clonotype with many counts. V gene TRBV27 combines with J gene TRBJ2-1; D is ambiguous. V was shortened by 7 bases and J by 8 bases, with 9 bases between the two germline ends. CDR1 MNHEY and CDR2 SMNVEV come from the germline V gene (reference sequence). The length of the CDR3 is 11 residues. The CDR3: CASKGNDEQFF. Written as DNA, the CDR3 is TGTGCCAGCAAGGGCAATGATGAGCAGTTCTTC.

The chain links TRBV19 to TRBJ1-5; D might be TRBD1 (5 bases). This CDR3 has 13 amino acids. Germline V CDR1 and CDR2: LNHDA, SQIVND (reference sequence). The V gene lost 6 bases and the J gene lost 4 bases, with 10 bases spanning the gap. The CDR3 region has the DNA TGTGCCAGTAGGATCTCAGGGAATCAGCCCCAGCATTTT. Protein: CASRISGNQPQHF.

This clonotype turned up a few times. This chain connects TRBV20-1 to TRBJ2-7; D call uncertain. V was pared by 3 bases and J by 0 bases, with 9 bases between. The CDR3 has 13 amino acids. Germline V gives CDR1 DFQATT, CDR2 SNEGSKA (reference sequence). The DNA of the CDR3 is TGCAGTGCTAGTTCGAGCGTCTCCTACGAGCAGTACTTC. Amino acid sequence: CSASSSVSYEQYF.

This clonotype was picked up many times. The chain couples TRBV7-9 to TRBJ1-4; tentative D call: TRBD1 (6 bases). The CDR3 contains 17 residues. The germline V gene has CDR1 SEHNR and CDR2 FQNEAQ (reference sequence). V shed 5 bases and J shed 8 bases, with 24 bases lying between them. This CDR3 is CASSLTNYAGQGEKLFF. The CDR3 nucleotides are TGTGCCAGCAGCCTAACGAACTACGCAGGGCAGGGGGAAAAACTGTTTTTT.

This clonotype was recorded at least ten times. The gene calls are TRBV7-2 and TRBJ1-1; D ambiguous. This CDR3 has 14 residues. Trimming removed 2 bases from V and 3 bases from J, with 10 bases in between. From germline, CDR1 is SGHTA and CDR2 FQGNSA. As DNA, the CDR3 is TGTGCCAGCAGCTTAAGTCCGGCGGACACTGAAGCTTTCTTT. As protein: CASSLSPADTEAFF.

There are many counts of this clonotype. The chain recombines TRBV7-9 with TRBJ1-1, with D hard to call. Germline CDR1 reads SEHNR; CDR2 reads FQNEAQ (reference sequence). The CDR3 is 11 residues long. The V end was cut by 2 bases, the J end by 7 bases, with 5 bases between. CDR3 in DNA: TGTGCCAGCAGCTTACAGCTTGAAGCTTTCTTT. This translates into CASSLQLEAFF.

This clonotype was recorded a few times. CDR3 amino acids: CSARAVQGDGEKLFF. The CDR3 nucleotides are TGCAGTGCTAGAGCCGTACAGGGAGACGGTGAAAAACTGTTTTTT. The chain links TRBV20-1 to TRBJ1-4, with D tentatively TRBD1 (6 bases). CDR1 is DFQATT and CDR2 is SNEGSKA in the germline V gene (reference sequence). This CDR3 contains 15 residues. V lost 1 base and J lost 7, with 16 bases in between.

As regards this clonotype: A much larger clonotype is one base distant, so this may be a read error. CDR3 sequence: CASSPGGFGYGYTF. In DNA form, the CDR3 reads TGTGCCAGCAGCCCAGGGGGTTTCGGCTATGGCTACACCTTC. The chain joins TRBV7-9 to TRBJ1-2, with 7 positions matching TRBD1. Germline CDR1 and CDR2: SEHNR and FQNEAQ (reference sequence). CDR3 length: 14 residues. With 5 bases clipped from V and 4 bases from J, the junction kept 7 bases outside the gene matches.

This clonotype was found many times. This chain links TRBV12-3 or TRBV12-4 with TRBJ1-3; 9 bases agree with TRBD1. The CDR3 spans 11 residues. Trimming cost V 11 bases and J 7 bases; bases outside gene matches: 3. CDR3 nucleotide sequence: TGTGCCGCTACAGGGGGCAACACCATATATTTT. Translated: CAATGGNTIYF.

This clonotype was seen ten or more times. The J gene is TRBJ2-3, the V gene TRBV6-2 or TRBV6-3, with 7 bases lining up with TRBD2. The germline gives CDR1 MNHEY, CDR2 SVGEGT. The CDR3 has 16 amino acids. Trimming cost V 0 bases and J 1 base; bases outside gene matches: 4. CDR3 nucleotide sequence: TGTGCCAGCAGTTACTCCCCGGCGGGAGGCACAGATACGCAGTATTTT. Amino acids: CASSYSPAGGTDTQYF.

This clonotype has ten or more counts. This sequence joins TRBV9 and TRBJ1-1, with 9 bases aligning to TRBD1. Germline CDR1 is SGDLS and CDR2 is YYNGEE. The CDR3 runs 14 residues. Trimming took 1 base from V and 4 from J; bases not matched to a gene: 2. The CDR3 spells CASSVTGGLTEAFF. CDR3 coding DNA: TGTGCCAGCAGCGTAACAGGGGGCCTCACTGAAGCTTTCTTT.

This clonotype was seen a handful of times. The rearrangement joins TRBV30 to TRBJ2-3; D call uncertain. CDR3 length equals 12 residues. Trimming cost V 3 bases and J 3 bases, with 7 bases left between them. From germline, CDR1 is GTSNPN and CDR2 SVGIG (reference sequence). CDR3 protein: CAWRRVTDTQYF. Written as DNA, the CDR3 is TGTGCCTGGAGACGGGTTACAGATACGCAGTATTTT.